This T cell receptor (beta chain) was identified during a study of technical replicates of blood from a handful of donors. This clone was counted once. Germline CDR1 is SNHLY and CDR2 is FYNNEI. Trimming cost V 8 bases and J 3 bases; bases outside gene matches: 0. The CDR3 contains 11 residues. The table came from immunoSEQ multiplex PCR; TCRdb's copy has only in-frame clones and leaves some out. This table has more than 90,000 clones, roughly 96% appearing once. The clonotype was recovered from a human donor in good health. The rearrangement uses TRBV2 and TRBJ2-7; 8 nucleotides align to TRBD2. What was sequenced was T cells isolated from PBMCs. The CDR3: CASGTSYEQYF. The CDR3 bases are TGTGCCAGCGGGACTAGCTACGAGCAGTACTTC.